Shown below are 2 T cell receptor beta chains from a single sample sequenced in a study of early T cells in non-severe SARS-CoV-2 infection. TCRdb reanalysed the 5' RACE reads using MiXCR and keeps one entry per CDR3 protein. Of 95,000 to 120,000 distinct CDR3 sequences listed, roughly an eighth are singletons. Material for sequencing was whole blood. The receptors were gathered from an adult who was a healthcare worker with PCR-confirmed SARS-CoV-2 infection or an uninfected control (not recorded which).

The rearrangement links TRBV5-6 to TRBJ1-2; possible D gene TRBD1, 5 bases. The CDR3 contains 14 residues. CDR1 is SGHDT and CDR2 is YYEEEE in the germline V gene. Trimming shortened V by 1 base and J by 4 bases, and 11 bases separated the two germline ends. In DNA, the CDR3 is TGTGCCAGCAGCTTGAGACCTAGGGGCTATGGCTACACCTTC. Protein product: CASSLRPRGYGYTF.

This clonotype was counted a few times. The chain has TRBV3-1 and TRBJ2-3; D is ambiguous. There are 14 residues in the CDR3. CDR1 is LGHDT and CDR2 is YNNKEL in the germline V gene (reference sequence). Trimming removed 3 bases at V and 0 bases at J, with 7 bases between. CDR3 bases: TGTGCCAGCAGCCAGGCGTCTAGCACAGATACGCAGTATTTT. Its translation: CASSQASSTDTQYF.